Described below is a single TCR beta chain sequence and its context. Its antigen is still unknown. This specimen comes from a study of cytomegalovirus exposure and HLA in healthy donors. Study-wide results and caveats: Sequencing artifact likely explains a cluster of highly shared sequence variants.

Despite likely unrecorded immune exposures, the donors were nominally healthy at the time of sampling. CDR1 and CDR2 (germline): SQVTM, ANQGSEA. With 1 base clipped from V and 2 bases from J, the junction kept 1 base outside the gene matches. There are 14 residues in the CDR3. In the PCR, 60 Vbeta and 13 Jbeta primers were used. Libraries were prepared by immunoSEQ multiplex PCR; TCRdb keeps only in-frame clonotypes and omits some of them. The sample includes 150,000 to 200,000 clones, over 75% of them seen just once. The V and J genes are TRBV29-1 and TRBJ2-7; 11 nucleotides agree with TRBD2. This TCR came from a female donor in good health and CMV-seronegative. The specimen was PBMCs. The CDR3 DNA reads TGCAGCGTTGAAGCTAGCGGGAGGCCCTACGAGCAGTACTTC. Encoded protein: CSVEASGRPYEQYF.